This entry describes one T cell receptor (beta chain). Its antigen is unidentified. The data were taken from a study of shared clonotypes between healthy human individuals. Study outcomes and limitations: Naive CD4 clonotypes were shared across a handful of donors at about 5.3%.

An even split of each subset's genomic DNA across several immunoSEQ plates was performed. Replicate PCRs run on sorted subsets employed 200 ng DNA, about 27,000 T cell genomes. The table came from immunoSEQ multiplex PCR; TCRdb's copy has only in-frame clones and leaves some out. The sample gives 2 million to 2.5 million clones, 85% to 95% of which show up once; roughly 1.8% is in the top ten. The naive CD8 fraction comprised CD45RO-negative cells positively selected for CCR7 and excluded terminally differentiated effector memory CD45RA+ cells. The healthy adult donors were HIV-negative and reported no recent acute infections or vaccinations. The clonotype was recovered from a man younger than 30 in good health. Some clones in this sample may be carry-over from other donors' samples. The sample comprised naive CD8+ T cells from PBMCs.

CDR3 sequence reads: CASSLAKGRSGNTIYF. Here the CDR3 DNA reads TGCGCCAGCAGCTTGGCCAAGGGCCGCTCTGGAAACACCATATATTTT. The rearrangement uses TRBV5-1 and TRBJ1-3; no clear D. Trimming stripped 0 bases from V and 0 bases from J, with 10 bases between. The CDR3 extends over 16 amino acids. Germline CDR1 is SGHRS and CDR2 is YFSETQ.